The T cell receptor (beta chain) described here comes from a study of T cell repertoires in cytomegalovirus infection. This clonotype was seen only a few times. The antigen remains unidentified. TCRdb passed the reads through MiXCR, listing each CDR3 protein once. Here the sample spans hundreds of thousands of distinct CDR3 sequences, around 35% being singletons. The germline V gene encodes CDR1 GTSNPN and CDR2 SVGIG (reference sequence). CDR3 length equals 14 residues. The J segment lost 4 bases and the V segment lost 5 bases, leaving 8 bases of the junction unmatched. The specimen was cultured PBMCs, collected from culture after CMV antigen stimulation. The V call is TRBV30, the J call TRBJ1-2; 9 nucleotides agree with TRBD1. The sequence was collected from a human donor in good health (CMV status not recorded). Some clones in this sample may be carry-over from other donors' samples. The CDR3 sequence: CAWGRTGATYGYTF. The CDR3 nucleotides are TGTGCCTGGGGACGGACAGGGGCTACCTATGGCTACACCTTC. The full variable domain, completed using reference TRBV30 and TRBJ1-2, is SQTIHQWPATLVQPVGSPLSLECTVEGTSNPNLYWYRQAAGRGLQLLFYSVGIGQISSEVPQNLSASRPQDRQFILSSKKLLLSDSGFYLCAWGRTGATYGYTFGSGTRLTVV.